The subject of this entry is one T cell receptor beta chain. This entry belongs to a study of blood T cell repertoires in COVID-19. About the study: Spain, Italy and the United States supplied samples that represented acute and convalescent COVID-19. From T cells, B-cell-depleted T cells, or PBMCs came the material, which was cDNA or gDNA.

Looked up from germline, CDR1 is MNHEY and CDR2 is SMNVEV (reference sequence). The CDR3 sequence is 15 residues long. Trimming cost V 6 bases and J 0 bases; bases outside gene matches: 2. Per the authors' pipeline: Reference gene primer amplification in the assay estimated nucleated cell counts. Sequencing used immunoSEQ multiplex PCR; TCRdb keeps in-frame clones, though not all of them. The V and J calls and the clone size are those of that table, but D and trimming were determined from the DNA. The sample carries 170,000 or so clones, roughly 83% recorded once. J is TRBJ2-6 and V is TRBV27; 7 positions agree with TRBD2. The sample taken for sequencing was peripheral blood. This sequence originates from a human donor in a cohort sampled during active COVID-19. CDR3 sequence (DNA): TGTGCCAGCAGAACGGGGGGCTCTGGGGCCAACGTCCTGACTTTC. The encoded protein is CASRTGGSGANVLTF.